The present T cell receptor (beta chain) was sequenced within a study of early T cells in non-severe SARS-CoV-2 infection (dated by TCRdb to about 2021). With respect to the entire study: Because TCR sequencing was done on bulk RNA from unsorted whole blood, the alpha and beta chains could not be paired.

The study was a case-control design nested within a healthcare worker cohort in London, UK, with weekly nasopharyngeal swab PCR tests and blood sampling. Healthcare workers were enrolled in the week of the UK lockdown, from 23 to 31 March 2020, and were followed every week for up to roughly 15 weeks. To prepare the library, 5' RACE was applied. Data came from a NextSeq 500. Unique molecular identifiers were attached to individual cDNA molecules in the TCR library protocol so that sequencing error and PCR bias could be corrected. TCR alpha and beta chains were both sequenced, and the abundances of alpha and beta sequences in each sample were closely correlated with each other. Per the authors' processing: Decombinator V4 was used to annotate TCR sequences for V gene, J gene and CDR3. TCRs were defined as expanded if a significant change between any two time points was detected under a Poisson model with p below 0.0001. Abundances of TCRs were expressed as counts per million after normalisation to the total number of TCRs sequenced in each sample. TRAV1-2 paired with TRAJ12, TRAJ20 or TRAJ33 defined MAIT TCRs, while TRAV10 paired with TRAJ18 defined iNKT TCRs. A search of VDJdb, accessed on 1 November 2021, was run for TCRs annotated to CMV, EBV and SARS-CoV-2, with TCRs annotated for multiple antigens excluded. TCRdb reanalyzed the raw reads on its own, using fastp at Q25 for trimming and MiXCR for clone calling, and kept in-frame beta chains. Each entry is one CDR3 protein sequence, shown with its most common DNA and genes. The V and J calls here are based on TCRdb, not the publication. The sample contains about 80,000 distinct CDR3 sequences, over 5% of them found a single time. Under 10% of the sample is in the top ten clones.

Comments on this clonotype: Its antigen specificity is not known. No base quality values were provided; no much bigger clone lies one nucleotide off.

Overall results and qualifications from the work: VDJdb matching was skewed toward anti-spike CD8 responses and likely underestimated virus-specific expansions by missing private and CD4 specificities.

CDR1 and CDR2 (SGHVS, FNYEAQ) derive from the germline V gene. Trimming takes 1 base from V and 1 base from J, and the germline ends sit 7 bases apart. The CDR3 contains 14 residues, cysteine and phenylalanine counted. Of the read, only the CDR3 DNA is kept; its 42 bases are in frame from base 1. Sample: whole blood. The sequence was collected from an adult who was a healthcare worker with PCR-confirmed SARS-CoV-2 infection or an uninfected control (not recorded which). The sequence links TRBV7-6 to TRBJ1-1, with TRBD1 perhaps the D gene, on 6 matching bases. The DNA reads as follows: TGTGCCAGCAGCTTAGGACAGGAGAACACTGAAGCTTTCTTT. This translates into CASSLGQENTEAFF.